Below, 9 T cell receptor beta chains from the same sample are listed, as sequenced in a study of cytomegalovirus exposure and HLA in healthy donors. The PCR contained 60 Vbeta and 13 Jbeta primers. Assay: immunoSEQ multiplex PCR; the TCRdb copy retains only in-frame clones and omits some. The repertoire holds roughly 160,000 clones, with approximately 84% as singletons. Sequencing was performed on PBMCs. These TCRs come from a boy aged 2 to 10 in good health and CMV-seronegative.

The chain employs TRBV19 and TRBJ2-2; 11 bases are shared with TRBD2. This CDR3 contains 19 residues. Germline-derived CDR1 and CDR2 are LNHDA and SQIVND (reference sequence). Trimming removed 5 bases from V and 5 bases from J; junction bases left unmatched: 16. The CDR3 DNA is TGTGCCAGTAGTTTAAAGCAGGGAAGACTAGCGGGAAGGACCGGGGAGCTGTTTTTT. As protein: CASSLKQGRLAGRTGELFF.

Note on this clone: The CDR3 end shows no conserved phenylalanine or tryptophan, and so a read error is likely. J is TRBJ1-2 and V is TRBV5-6; TRBD1 matches at 8 bases. In germline, CDR1 is SGHDT, CDR2 YYEEEE. The CDR3 length is 15 residues. Trimming removed 0 bases from V and 4 bases from J; junction bases left unmatched: 5. The CDR3 DNA is TGTGCCAGCAGCTTGGCGGACAGGGACGGCTATGGCTACACCGTC. Its translation: CASSLADRDGYGYTV.

V gene TRBV29-1 combines with J gene TRBJ1-2; D gene uncertain. The CDR3 spans 13 residues. Trimming shortened V by 3 bases and J by 8 bases, and 16 bases separated the two germline ends. Germline V CDR1 and CDR2: SQVTM, ANQGSEA. CDR3 sequence (DNA): TGCAGCGTTGATGGCAGGATTCTATCCGGCTACACCTTC. The encoded protein is CSVDGRILSGYTF. The variable domain in full, with the rest retrieved from reference TRBV29-1 and TRBJ1-2, is SAVISQKPSRDICQRGTSLTIQCQVDSQVTMMFWYRQQPGQSLTLIATANQGSEATYESGFVIDKFPISRPNLTFSTLTVSNMSPEDSSIYLCSVDGRILSGYTFGSGTRLTVV.

The V gene is TRBV27, the J gene TRBJ1-2; possibly TRBD1 for D (5 bases). The length of the CDR3 is 14 residues. Germline CDR1 is MNHEY and CDR2 is SMNVEV (reference sequence). Trimming removed 4 bases at V and 4 bases at J, with 13 bases between. CDR3 bases: TGTGCCAGCAGTTCCGCGACAGATCTCTATGGCTACACCTTC. This translates into CASSSATDLYGYTF.

This clone was counted a single time. The chain links TRBV7-9 to TRBJ1-1; TRBD1 agrees at 8 bases. CDR3 length: 14 residues. J lost 11 bases, V lost 4 bases, and 12 bases had no gene match. Germline CDR1 is SEHNR and CDR2 is FQNEAQ (reference sequence). In DNA form, the CDR3 reads TGTGCCAGCAGCTCTACTACGACAGGGGTCTGGGCTTTCTTT. This gives the protein CASSSTTTGVWAFF.

The V gene is TRBV10-1, the J gene TRBJ2-7, with D maybe TRBD2 (6 bases). The CDR3 length is 14 residues. V lost 2 bases, J lost 4 bases, and 12 bases lay in between. Germline-derived CDR1 and CDR2 are WNHNN and SYGVQD (reference sequence). The CDR3 DNA sequence: TGCGCCAGCAGTGAGGGGTTGGGAGGATACGAGCAGTACTTC. This translates into CASSEGLGGYEQYF.

The V and J genes are TRBV6-1 and TRBJ1-1, with a tentative D call TRBD1 (6 bases). This CDR3 is built from 15 residues. CDR1 and CDR2 from the germline V gene are MNHNS and SASEGT. Trimming took off 11 bases at V and 1 base at J, with 20 bases between the two ends. CDR3 sequence (DNA): TGTGCCGCTACAGGCCGGACAGCTCGGAACACTGAAGCTTTCTTT. It specifies CAATGRTARNTEAFF.

This clone has just one count. This sequence joins TRBV29-1 and TRBJ2-5, with 7 positions matching TRBD2. This CDR3 comprises 15 residues. Germline V CDR1 and CDR2: SQVTM, ANQGSEA. The V and J ends lost 1 base and 0 bases, in that order; junction bases with no gene match: 5. CDR3 loop: CSVEGWGGYQETQYF. The CDR3 DNA sequence: TGCAGCGTTGAAGGGTGGGGGGGATACCAAGAGACCCAGTACTTC.

V and J are TRBV19 and TRBJ1-1, with a tentative D call TRBD1 (5 bases). In germline, CDR1 is LNHDA, CDR2 SQIVND (reference sequence). CDR3 length: 15 residues. V was cut by 5 bases and J by 4 bases, with 17 bases left in between. The DNA of the CDR3 is TGTGCCAGTAGTGCCGGGACTCCCCTCGGCACTGAAGCTTTCTTT. Its translation: CASSAGTPLGTEAFF.